These 4 T cell receptor beta chains were sequenced from one sample in a study of CD8+ T cells in alopecia areata. The authors extracted RNA and reverse transcribed it into cDNA as the sequencing template. The protocol was immunoSEQ multiplex PCR, while the TCRdb copy is restricted to in-frame clones and leaves out a portion. The sample yields some 110,000 clones, 30% to 40% seen once. The material sequenced was CD4+ T cells sorted from blood. These receptors originate from a human donor with alopecia areata.

The CDR3 here is CASRTSGGVSAGELFF. CDR3 sequence (DNA): TGTGCCAGCAGAACTAGCGGGGGAGTTTCCGCCGGGGAGCTGTTTTTT. This sequence joins TRBV2 and TRBJ2-2, with 11 positions matching TRBD2. Germline values: CDR1 SNHLY, CDR2 FYNNEI. V lost 6 bases, J lost 6 bases, and 9 bases stayed unmatched. The CDR3 is 16 amino acids.

The chain combines TRBV4-2 with TRBJ2-7, with TRBD1 matching over 8 bases. Trimming at V came to 4 bases and at J to 6 bases, leaving 14 bases not matched to a gene. Per germline, CDR1 LGHNA and CDR2 YNFKEQ. This CDR3 spans 16 amino acids. This CDR3 reads CASSPSDRGTFSEQYF. DNA of the CDR3: TGTGCCAGCAGCCCCTCAGACAGGGGAACGTTCTCCGAGCAGTACTTC.

V and J are TRBV7-9 and TRBJ2-7; 7 nucleotides match TRBD2. With V trimmed by 4 bases and J by 6 bases, 15 bases remained unmatched. The CDR3 totals 16 residues. CDR1 is SEHNR and CDR2 is FQNEAQ in the germline V gene (reference sequence). The DNA for the CDR3 is TGTGCCAGCAGCTCCTCCTTCAGGGAGGGGCGCTCCGAGCAGTACTTC. It translates to CASSSSFREGRSEQYF.

J is TRBJ2-1 and V is TRBV9, with 10 bases identical to TRBD2. Germline assignment: CDR1 SGDLS and CDR2 YYNGEE. The length of the CDR3 is 16 residues. Trimming cost V 3 bases and J 6 bases; bases outside gene matches: 9. The CDR3, as DNA: TGTGCCAGCAGCGCCTCACTAGCGGGGCGCGGCAATGAGCAGTTCTTC. Amino acids: CASSASLAGRGNEQFF.